This TCR beta chain originates from a study of CD8+ T cells in alopecia areata. Isolated RNA was reverse transcribed into cDNA used as the sequencing template. Some clones are missing from TCRdb's copy, which holds only in-frame ones; the method was immunoSEQ multiplex PCR. Singletons are absent from the sample, which has 200,000 to 300,000 clones. This CDR3 contains 14 residues. Germline CDR1 and CDR2: NSQYPW and LRSPGD (reference sequence). With 4 bases clipped from V and 2 bases from J, the junction kept 3 bases outside the gene matches. This clone was counted between two and nine times. Antigen unknown. Gene names and germline refer to mouse. The CDR3 is cut off 4 residues early in the read; its end comes from the germline J gene. Other nucleotide sequences in the sample specify the same CDR3. Cell sorting was performed on pooled cutaneous lymph node cells with CD4, CD8alpha, NKG2D, NKG2ACE and other markers.

General study findings and limits: Among the cells sequenced in scalp samples are also the resident alphabeta T cells of normal skin. Patients shared TCRs less clearly than mice did, possibly for HLA-related reasons.

Sample: CD4+ T cells sorted from a lymph node. This chain joins TRBV1 and TRBJ2-5; TRBD1 matches at 7 bases. This clonotype was obtained from a C3H/HeJ mouse with alopecia areata. MHC haplotype here: H2-k. CDR3 protein: CTCSGQGGQDTQYF. The CDR3 DNA, read in part, is TGCACCTGCAGTGGACAGGGTGGCCAAGAC.